This TCR beta chain was sequenced in a study of blood T cell repertoires in COVID-19. For the study at large: Spain, Italy and the United States supplied samples that represented acute and convalescent COVID-19. The cDNA or gDNA used as material had been derived from T cells, B-cell-depleted T cells, or PBMCs.

Original processing methods: The assay estimated nucleated cells by amplifying reference gene primers. Profiling relied on immunoSEQ multiplex PCR, and the TCRdb table lists in-frame clones only, not all of them. The V and J calls and clone size are taken from that table; D and trimming were inferred from the DNA. The data contain more than 250,000 clones, nearly 90% of them seen just once; the ten biggest clones take up approximately 5%. After removal of 4 bases from V and 8 bases from J, the junction contained 8 bases not matched to a gene. The CDR3 extends over 15 amino acids. Per germline, CDR1 SGHRS and CDR2 YFSETQ. Clinical history reported by participants formed the basis on which cohorts were assigned.

Sequencing was carried out using PBMCs or T cells enriched from blood (not recorded which). The chain joins TRBV5-1 to TRBJ1-6; 8 positions match TRBD1. The TCR was taken from a young woman who had recovered from COVID-19. In DNA form, the CDR3 reads TGCGCCAGCAGCGCGGGTGGGACAGGAGATTCACCCCTCCACTTT. Protein: CASSAGGTGDSPLHF.